This is a list of T cell receptor beta chains from one sample in a study of blood T cell repertoires in COVID-19. Measured with immunoSEQ multiplex PCR; TCRdb has only the in-frame clones, and not every one. The table records about 140,000 clones, over 80% of them present only once. Sequencing input: peripheral blood. These receptors all stem from a woman aged 80 or over with acute or convalescent COVID-19. The CDR3 runs from the conserved cysteine through the conserved F or W. Each record gives: V gene, clone size, D gene, J gene, CDR3 protein, CDR3 DNA. A D gene is named only where the DNA matches it firmly. Clone size is not always given. Where it is, it says once, few, many or a class for expanded clones.

TRBV6-4	.	.	TRBJ2-3	CASSVEGRGDTQYF	TGTGCCAGCAGTGTGGAGGGGCGGGGAGATACGCAGTATTTT
TRBV2	.	.	TRBJ2-6	CASSDPGGNSGANVLTF	TGTGCCAGCAGCGACCCCGGGGGTAACTCTGGGGCCAACGTCCTGACTTTC
TRBV15	.	.	TRBJ1-5	CATSRDRPHSNQPQHF	TGTGCCACCAGCAGGGACAGACCCCATAGCAATCAGCCCCAGCATTTT
TRBV28	.	.	TRBJ1-4	CASSPGQATNEKLFF	TGTGCCAGCAGTCCAGGCCAGGCGACTAATGAAAAACTGTTTTTT
TRBV29-1	.	.	TRBJ2-7	CSVTIGQYEQYF	TGCAGCGTTACAATAGGACAGTACGAGCAGTACTTC
TRBV6-1	once	.	TRBJ2-2	CASSAPSNKQTQEAGELFF	TGTGCCAGCAGTGCCCCCTCAAACAAGCAGACGCAGGAGGCCGGGGAGCTGTTTTTT
TRBV24-1	.	.	TRBJ1-1	CVTLSRARTEAFF	TGTGTCACACTCTCGAGGGCGCGGACTGAAGCTTTCTTT
TRBV10-3	.	TRBD2	TRBJ2-5	CAVRTGGMETQYF	TGTGCCGTTCGGACGGGGGGGATGGAGACCCAGTACTTC
TRBV18	.	.	TRBJ2-1	CASSPRQGVYNEQFF	TGTGCCAGCTCACCACGCCAGGGTGTCTACAATGAGCAGTTCTTC
TRBV5-1	.	.	TRBJ2-7	CASSSTEGSYEQYF	TGCGCCAGCAGTTCGACGGAGGGGTCCTACGAGCAGTACTTC